This passage covers 29 T cell receptor beta chains from one sample sequenced in a study of T cells in Graves' hyperthyroidism and ophthalmopathy. Authors of the study amplified TCR beta CDR3 regions from RNA transcripts. The HTBI set primed first-round TCR CDR3 RT-PCR. One entry per CDR3 protein, called by TCRdb with MiXCR from the multiplex PCR reads. The data hold some 440,000 distinct CDR3 sequences, with more than 15% observed a single time. Sequencing was done on a sample of blood. The receptors shown here come from a woman in her late teens or twenties with Graves' hyperthyroidism.

V is TRBV29-1 and J is TRBJ2-7; TRBD2 matches at 8 bases. The CDR3 is made up of 15 amino acids. The V and J ends lost 6 bases and 4 bases, in that order; junction bases with no gene match: 14. Germline CDR1 and CDR2: SQVTM and ANQGSEA. This CDR3 reads CSVRGPGGAPYEQYF. The CDR3, as DNA: TGCAGCGTGAGGGGACCGGGAGGGGCACCATACGAGCAGTACTTC.

In its sample, this clonotype was seen many times. The genes are TRBV10-1 and TRBJ2-7; the match to TRBD1 covers 10 bases. Germline V gene lookup returns CDR1 WNHNN and CDR2 SYGVQD (reference sequence). This CDR3 has 15 residues. Trimming removed 6 bases from V and 0 bases from J; junction bases left unmatched: 5. This chain's CDR3 is CASSTGTGDSYEQYF. In DNA form, the CDR3 reads TGCGCCAGCAGCACCGGGACAGGGGACTCCTACGAGCAGTACTTC.

This clonotype was counted only a few times. The J gene is TRBJ2-1, the V gene TRBV7-2, with 10 bases aligning to TRBD2. CDR3 length: 15 residues. The germline V gene encodes CDR1 SGHTA and CDR2 FQGNSA. The trim removed 5 bases at V and 7 bases at J, leaving 8 bases unmatched. This CDR3 is CASSKQRGGSNEQFF. The CDR3 coding sequence is TGTGCCAGCAGCAAACAGCGGGGGGGCTCAAATGAGCAGTTCTTC.

This clonotype was seen a few times. V and J are TRBV5-8 and TRBJ2-2; weak D call: TRBD1 (5 bases). V lost 0 bases and J lost 0, with 6 bases in between. Germline V gene sequence: CDR1 SGHTS, CDR2 YDEGEE. The length of the CDR3 is 15 residues. In DNA, the CDR3 is TGTGCCAGCAGCTTGGGACAGTCGAACACCGGGGAGCTGTTTTTT. This encodes CASSLGQSNTGELFF. Drawing the rest from reference TRBV5-8 and TRBJ2-2, the complete variable domain is EAGVTQSPTHLIKTRGQQATLRCSPISGHTSVYWYQQALGLGLQFLLWYDEGEERNRGNFPPRFSGRQFPNYSSELNVNALELEDSALYLCASSLGQSNTGELFFGEGSRLTVL.

The chain joins TRBV3-1 to TRBJ2-3; D is unresolved. Germline CDR1 LGHDT, CDR2 YNNKEL (reference sequence). Trimming cost V 1 base and J 4 bases, with 12 bases left between them. The CDR3 consists of 15 residues. The CDR3 nucleotides read TGTGCCAGCAGCCAAGGTCCGGAGTTCTCAGATACGCAGTATTTT. Translated: CASSQGPEFSDTQYF.

This clonotype occurred many times. The genes are TRBV5-6 and TRBJ1-1, with D tentatively TRBD1 (6 bases). The germline V gene encodes CDR1 SGHDT and CDR2 YYEEEE. V lost 4 bases, J lost 4 bases, and 14 bases lay in between. The CDR3 is 14 residues long. Written as DNA, the CDR3 is TGTGCCAGCAGCACGACCAGGGGAGGCACTGAAGCTTTCTTT. Amino acids: CASSTTRGGTEAFF.

This clonotype was counted at least ten times. The CDR3 sequence: CASRPLLRAGVRSPLHF. The CDR3 DNA reads TGTGCCAGCAGACCCCTCCTTAGGGCAGGGGTAAGGTCACCCCTCCACTTT. V gene TRBV28 combines with J gene TRBJ1-6, with D possibly being TRBD1 (6 bases). Per the germline V gene, CDR1 is MDHEN and CDR2 is SYDVKM. CDR3 length: 17 amino acids. The V end was cut by 6 bases, the J end by 10 bases, with 25 bases between. The complete variable domain, with remaining parts taken from reference TRBV28 and TRBJ1-6, reads DVKVTQSSRYLVKRTGEKVFLECVQDMDHENMFWYRQDPGLGLRLIYFSYDVKMKEKGDIPEGYSVSREKKERFSLILESASTNQTSMYLCASRPLLRAGVRSPLHFGNGTRLTVT.

This clonotype was recorded a few times. The chain links TRBV6-1 to TRBJ1-5; weak D call: TRBD1 (6 bases). Germline CDR1 reads MNHNS; CDR2 reads SASEGT. CDR3 size: 16 residues. Trimming took 6 bases from V and 2 from J, leaving 17 bases between them. The CDR3 DNA follows: TGTGCCAGCAGCCCGGGAGTGGGGGCGGGCAATCAGCCCCAGCATTTT. This sequence encodes CASSPGVGAGNQPQHF.

This clonotype was seen ten or more times. V is TRBV7-9 and J is TRBJ2-1; TRBD2 is a possible D gene (6 bases). Germline V gene data show CDR1 as SEHNR and CDR2 as FQNEAQ (reference sequence). The V gene lost 1 base and the J gene lost 8 bases, with 12 bases spanning the gap. The CDR3 loop spans 14 amino acids. The CDR3 nucleotides are TGTGCCAGCAGCTTAGGTCACGGGAGCGATGAGCAGTTCTTC. Translating it yields CASSLGHGSDEQFF.

At least ten counts were recorded for this clonotype. The chain uses TRBV3-1 and TRBJ2-2; the D gene is possibly TRBD1 (6 bases). This CDR3 region has 13 residues. Germline loops: CDR1 LGHDT, CDR2 YNNKEL (reference sequence). Between the trimmed V and J ends, which lost 4 bases and 4 bases, there was a span of 7 bases. The CDR3 is CASSRRGTGELFF. The CDR3 region has the DNA TGTGCCAGCAGCCGCAGGGGCACCGGGGAGCTGTTTTTT.

This clonotype showed up just a few times. The chain links TRBV10-1 to TRBJ2-6; the match to TRBD1 covers 7 bases. Germline CDR1 reads WNHNN; CDR2 reads SYGVQD (reference sequence). Losses at the gene ends were 6 bases for V and 1 base for J; bases not matched to a gene: 3. The CDR3 runs 15 residues. The CDR3 loop is CASSPGQSGANVLTF. Written as DNA, the CDR3 is TGCGCCAGCAGCCCGGGACAGTCTGGGGCCAACGTCCTGACTTTC.

This clonotype was seen a few times. J is TRBJ2-7 and V is TRBV12-3 or TRBV12-4; possible D gene TRBD1, 5 bases. This CDR3 has 13 amino acids. V was trimmed by 6 bases and J by 5 bases, leaving 14 bases between them. DNA for the CDR3: TGTGCCAGCAGCAGGGATGTGGTCCACGAGCAGTACTTC. It is translated as CASSRDVVHEQYF.

This clonotype was counted a few times. V and J are TRBV6-1 and TRBJ2-1; D is perhaps TRBD2 (5 bases). Between the trimmed V and J ends, which lost 7 bases and 0 bases, there was a span of 10 bases. The germline gives CDR1 MNHNS, CDR2 SASEGT. This CDR3 contains 14 residues. CDR3 in amino acids: CASKSGPSYNEQFF. The CDR3 coding sequence is TGTGCCAGCAAAAGCGGACCCTCCTACAATGAGCAGTTCTTC.

There are many counts of this clonotype. J is TRBJ2-3 and V is TRBV6-2 or TRBV6-3, with D possibly TRBD2 on 5 matching bases. The CDR3 loop spans 15 amino acids. Germline assignment: CDR1 MNHEY and CDR2 SVGEGT. Trimming removed 6 bases from V and 2 bases from J, with 15 bases in between. The CDR3 spells CASSPGLGHTDTQYF. The DNA of the CDR3 is TGTGCCAGCAGCCCCGGACTCGGCCACACAGATACGCAGTATTTT.

The chain links TRBV6-1 to TRBJ2-3; perhaps D is TRBD1 or TRBD2 (5 bases each). The germline CDR1 and CDR2 sequences are MNHNS and SASEGT. The CDR3 sequence is 14 residues long. The ends were cut back, 1 base at V and 3 bases at J, with 8 bases in the middle. The CDR3 spells CASSEVWGTDTQYF. The CDR3 coding sequence is TGTGCCAGCAGTGAAGTATGGGGGACAGATACGCAGTATTTT.

This clonotype has at least ten counts. The rearrangement links TRBV13 to TRBJ1-1; D uncertain. V lost 1 base to trimming and J lost 3 bases, with 6 bases between them. This CDR3 has 13 residues. Germline-derived CDR1 and CDR2 are PRHDT and FYEKMQ (reference sequence). The CDR3 nucleotides read TGTGCCAGCAGCTTAGAGGCGGACACTGAAGCTTTCTTT. It yields the protein CASSLEADTEAFF.

This clonotype was seen ten or more times. CDR3 DNA: TGTGCCAGCAGCTTATCTACAGCGCTCCGGACCGGGGAGCTGTTTTTT. It is translated as CASSLSTALRTGELFF. This chain uses TRBV11-2 with TRBJ2-2, with D uncertain. There are 16 residues in the CDR3. Trimming shortened V by 2 bases and J by 5 bases, and 15 bases separated the two germline ends. The germline CDR1 and CDR2 sequences are SGHAT and FQNNGV.

This clonotype appeared a few times. The J gene is TRBJ2-7, the V gene TRBV5-6, with 8 bases identical to TRBD2. The V gene's germline CDR1 is SGHDT and CDR2 YYEEEE. This CDR3 has 15 amino acids. With 4 bases clipped from V and 2 bases from J, the junction kept 8 bases outside the gene matches. CDR3 bases: TGTGCCAGCAGCGTGGCGGGGGGCCGACCCTACGAGCAGTACTTC. This gives the protein CASSVAGGRPYEQYF.

This clonotype has only a few counts. CDR3: CSASGTPYQETQYF. For the CDR3, the DNA is TGCAGTGCTAGCGGGACACCGTACCAAGAGACCCAGTACTTC. This chain uses TRBV20-1 with TRBJ2-5; D might be TRBD1 (6 bases). CDR3 length: 14 residues. Germline V CDR1 and CDR2: DFQATT, SNEGSKA (reference sequence). V was shortened by 3 bases and J by 0 bases, with 11 bases between the two germline ends.

The gene calls are TRBV11-3 and TRBJ2-1, with 9 bases aligning to TRBD2. This CDR3 has 16 residues. Per the germline V gene, CDR1 is SGHNT and CDR2 is YENEEA. J was trimmed by 5 bases and V by 3 bases; bases with no gene match: 8. CDR3 nucleotides: TGTGCCAGCAGCTTCCAGACTAGCGGAGCGGACAATGAGCAGTTCTTC. Encoded protein: CASSFQTSGADNEQFF.

This clonotype was observed at least ten times. A junction boundary mismatches the germline segment, possibly from a read error. The chain links TRBV27 to TRBJ1-4, with 9 bases that match TRBD1. The germline V gene has CDR1 MNHEY and CDR2 SMNVEV (reference sequence). This CDR3 spans 14 amino acids. The CDR3 nucleotides are TGTGCCAGCAGTATATCGGGACAGGGTGAAAAACTGTTTTTT. Encoded protein: CASSISGQGEKLFF. Complete variable domain (other parts from reference TRBV27 and TRBJ1-4): EAQVTQNPRYLITVTGKKLTVTCSQNMNHEYMSWYRQDPGLGLRQIYYSMNVEVTDKGDVPEGYKVSRKEKRNFPLILESPSPNQTSLYFCASSISGQGEKLFFGSGTQLSVL.

About this clonotype itself: A read error may be the cause here, since a much bigger clone is one base away. The chain joins TRBV5-1 to TRBJ2-3, with 9 bases fitting TRBD1. CDR1 is SGHRS, CDR2 YFSETQ, per germline. This CDR3 contains 18 residues. CDR3 sequence (DNA): TGCGTCAGCAGCTTGGGACGTACAGGGGGCAGGGGCACAGATACGCAGTATTTT. Translation: CVSSLGRTGGRGTDTQYF.

There are many counts of this clonotype. CDR3 nucleotide sequence: TGTGCCAGCAGCTTTGGAGCGGGAGGAGGAGATACGCAGTATTTT. Translated: CASSFGAGGGDTQYF. The chain is built from TRBV7-9 and TRBJ2-3, with 9 bases identical to TRBD2. This CDR3 is 15 amino acids long. Germline CDR1 SEHNR, CDR2 FQNEAQ (reference sequence). Trimming took 3 bases from V and 5 from J; bases not matched to a gene: 6.

A few counts support this clonotype. A much bigger clone sits one base away, suggesting this may be a read error. The chain is built from TRBV19 and TRBJ1-6; D gene unclear. The CDR3 is 18 residues long. Trimming removed 6 bases from V and 0 bases from J, with 18 bases in between. Germline V gene lookup returns CDR1 LNHDA and CDR2 SQIVND (reference sequence). The CDR3 DNA reads as TGTGCCAGTAGCGCTCAACTGCGGGGAGGCTCCTATAATTCACCCCTCCACTTT. It encodes CASSAQLRGGSYNSPLHF.

This clonotype was counted only a few times. The chain couples TRBV20-1 to TRBJ2-3; possibly TRBD2 for D (5 bases). Germline values: CDR1 DFQATT, CDR2 SNEGSKA (reference sequence). The CDR3 spans 14 residues. V was trimmed by 1 base and J by 10 bases, leaving 18 bases between them. The CDR3 DNA follows: TGCAGTGCTAGAGCCGTCGAGGAGAGGGTGTCGCAGTATTTT. It encodes CSARAVEERVSQYF.

This clonotype occurred many times. The V gene is TRBV28, the J gene TRBJ2-3; the D gene could be TRBD1 or TRBD2 (5 bases each). Trimming stripped 3 bases from V and 3 bases from J, with 19 bases between. Germline CDR1 and CDR2: MDHEN and SYDVKM. There are 17 residues in the CDR3. CDR3 sequence: CASSLGEGPGWTDTQYF. CDR3 nucleotide sequence: TGTGCCAGCAGTTTGGGGGAAGGGCCCGGATGGACAGATACGCAGTATTTT.

The V gene is TRBV7-9, the J gene TRBJ1-6; no clear D gene. There are 18 residues in the CDR3. Germline V lookup: CDR1 SEHNR, CDR2 FQNEAQ (reference sequence). Trimming took 1 base from V and 7 from J, leaving 20 bases between them. This CDR3 reads CASSLVFSTDEINSPLHF. The CDR3 DNA is TGTGCCAGCAGCTTAGTTTTTTCGACGGACGAAATCAATTCACCCCTCCACTTT.

This clonotype was counted at least ten times. The J gene is TRBJ2-1, the V gene TRBV5-1, with D perhaps TRBD2 (6 bases). Germline values: CDR1 SGHRS, CDR2 YFSETQ. The CDR3 is 14 amino acids. Trimming pared 2 bases from V and 6 bases from J, leaving 12 bases between. The CDR3 here is CASSLRGILNEQFF. CDR3 bases: TGCGCCAGCAGCTTACGCGGGATCCTCAATGAGCAGTTCTTC.

The chain is built from TRBV13 and TRBJ2-1; tentative D call: TRBD2 (6 bases). The germline V gene has CDR1 PRHDT and CDR2 FYEKMQ (reference sequence). The CDR3 runs 13 residues. Trimming removed 6 bases at V and 7 bases at J, with 13 bases between. The CDR3 DNA reads as TGTGCCAGCAGGGAGGGGATAAGAAATGAGCAGTTCTTC. This encodes CASREGIRNEQFF.